This TCR beta chain was retrieved from a study of CD8 T cells in Susac syndrome. Overall study: Patients with Susac syndrome had blood drawn and were at that point therapy-naive, on corticosteroids, or on intravenous immunoglobulin alone.

Study-wide findings and caveats: Susac-specific public clones were found in total CD8+ and CD8+ TEMRA repertoires, numbering approximately 16 and five, respectively.

Random-hexamer reverse transcription was applied to roughly 0.5 to 1 ug RNA. An immunoSEQ multiplex PCR amplified TCR beta CDR3 over 54 Vbeta and 13 Jbeta. TCRdb fed the immunoSEQ multiplex PCR reads into MiXCR, producing one record per CDR3 protein. This sample has about 80,000 distinct CDR3 sequences, with around 94% found just once. This clonotype came up a few times. Its target is unknown. The germline CDR1 and CDR2 sequences are SEHNR and FQNEAQ (reference sequence). The CDR3 length is 14 residues. V dropped 1 base and J dropped 2 bases, with 7 bases sitting between them. The chain carries TRBV7-9 and TRBJ2-3, with a tentative D call TRBD1 (5 bases). This receptor was taken from a human donor with Susac syndrome. Sequenced sample: CD8+ T cells from PBMCs. The CDR3 DNA reads as TGTGCCAGCAGCTTAGTCGGACACACAGATACGCAGTATTTT. The encoded protein is CASSLVGHTDTQYF. Variable domain in full (rest from reference TRBV7-9 and TRBJ2-3): DTGVSQNPRHKITKRGQNVTFRCDPISEHNRLYWYRQTLGQGPEFLTYFQNEAQLEKSRLLSDRFSAERPKGSFSTLEIQRTEQGDSAMYLCASSLVGHTDTQYFGPGTRLTVL.